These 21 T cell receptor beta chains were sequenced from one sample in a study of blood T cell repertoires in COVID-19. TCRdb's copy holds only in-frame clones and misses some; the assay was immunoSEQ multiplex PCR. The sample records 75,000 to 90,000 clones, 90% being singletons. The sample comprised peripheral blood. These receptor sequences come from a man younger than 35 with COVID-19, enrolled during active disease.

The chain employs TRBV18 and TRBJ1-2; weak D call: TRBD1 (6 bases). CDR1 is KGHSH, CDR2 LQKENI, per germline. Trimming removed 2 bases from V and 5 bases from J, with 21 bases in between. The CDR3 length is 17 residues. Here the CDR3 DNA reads TGTGCCAGCTCACCAATTGCTTTATCGGACAGCATTTATGGCTACACCTTC. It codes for CASSPIALSDSIYGYTF.

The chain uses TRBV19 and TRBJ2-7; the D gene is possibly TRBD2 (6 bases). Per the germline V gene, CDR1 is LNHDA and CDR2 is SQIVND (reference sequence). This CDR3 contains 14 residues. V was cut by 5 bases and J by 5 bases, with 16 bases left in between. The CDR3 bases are TGTGCCAGTAGTTGGGAGGCAGGGAGGAACGAGCAGTACTTC. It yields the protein CASSWEAGRNEQYF.

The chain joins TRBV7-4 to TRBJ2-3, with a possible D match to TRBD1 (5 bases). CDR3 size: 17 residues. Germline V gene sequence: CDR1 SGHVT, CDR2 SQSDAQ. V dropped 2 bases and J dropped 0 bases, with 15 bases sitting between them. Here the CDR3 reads CASSLSRRNRSTDTQYF. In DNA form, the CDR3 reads TGTGCCAGCAGCTTAAGTCGTCGTAACAGGAGCACAGATACGCAGTATTTT.

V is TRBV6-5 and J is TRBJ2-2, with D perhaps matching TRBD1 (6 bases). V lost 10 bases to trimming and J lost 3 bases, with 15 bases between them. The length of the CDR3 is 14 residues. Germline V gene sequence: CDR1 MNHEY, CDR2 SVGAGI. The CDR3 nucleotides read TGTGCCACCAAACAGGGAGCGTACACCGGGGAGCTGTTTTTT. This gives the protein CATKQGAYTGELFF.

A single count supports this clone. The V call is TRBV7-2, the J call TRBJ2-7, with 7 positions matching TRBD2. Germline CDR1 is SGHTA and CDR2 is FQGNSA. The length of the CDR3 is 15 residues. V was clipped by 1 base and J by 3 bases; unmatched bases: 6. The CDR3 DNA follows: TGTGCCAGCAGCTTAGAGGTTTGGACTAGCTACGAGCAGTACTTC. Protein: CASSLEVWTSYEQYF. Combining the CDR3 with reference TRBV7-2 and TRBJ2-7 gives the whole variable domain GAGVSQSPSNKVTEKGKDVELRCDPISGHTALYWYRQSLGQGLEFLIYFQGNSAPDKSGLPSDRFSAERTGGSVSTLTIQRTQQEDSAVYLCASSLEVWTSYEQYFGPGTRLTVT.

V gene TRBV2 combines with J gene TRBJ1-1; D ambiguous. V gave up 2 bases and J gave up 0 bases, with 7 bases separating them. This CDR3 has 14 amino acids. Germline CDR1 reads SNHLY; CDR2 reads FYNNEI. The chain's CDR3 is CASSENGMNTEAFF. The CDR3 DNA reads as TGTGCCAGCAGTGAAAACGGTATGAACACTGAAGCTTTCTTT.

The CDR3 protein is CAISTGRNTEAFF. CDR3 bases: TGTGCCATCAGCACCGGGAGGAACACTGAAGCTTTCTTT. This rearrangement joins TRBV10-3 to TRBJ1-1; D is ambiguous. CDR3 length: 13 residues. V was cut by 6 bases and J by 1 base, with 9 bases left in between. Germline V gene data show CDR1 as ENHRY and CDR2 as SYGVKD.

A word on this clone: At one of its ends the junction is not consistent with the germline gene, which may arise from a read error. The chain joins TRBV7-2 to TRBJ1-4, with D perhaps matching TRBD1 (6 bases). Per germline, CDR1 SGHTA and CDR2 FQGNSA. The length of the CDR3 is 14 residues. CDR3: CASSLNRAQEKLLF. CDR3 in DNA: TGTGCCAGCAGCTTGAACAGGGCGCAGGAAAAACTGCTTTTT.

This CDR3 reads CSVHTGDEQYF. CDR3 sequence (DNA): TGCAGCGTTCACACAGGGGACGAGCAGTACTTC. The rearrangement links TRBV29-1 to TRBJ2-7; TRBD1 matches at 7 bases. J gave up 5 bases and V 5 bases, and 3 bases lay outside the gene matches. The germline V gene encodes CDR1 SQVTM and CDR2 ANQGSEA. The CDR3 has 11 amino acids.

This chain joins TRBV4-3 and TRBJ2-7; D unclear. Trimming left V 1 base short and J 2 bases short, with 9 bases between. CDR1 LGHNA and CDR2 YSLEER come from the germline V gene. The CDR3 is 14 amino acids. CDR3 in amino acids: CASSQGRGPYEQYF. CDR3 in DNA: TGCGCCAGCAGCCAAGGTAGAGGCCCCTACGAGCAGTACTTC.

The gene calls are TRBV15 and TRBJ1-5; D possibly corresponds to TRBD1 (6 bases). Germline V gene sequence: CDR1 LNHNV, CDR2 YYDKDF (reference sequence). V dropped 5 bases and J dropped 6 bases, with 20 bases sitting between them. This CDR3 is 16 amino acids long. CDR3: CATSLAGVQGIQPQHF. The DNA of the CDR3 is TGTGCCACCAGCCTAGCGGGCGTACAGGGAATTCAGCCCCAGCATTTT. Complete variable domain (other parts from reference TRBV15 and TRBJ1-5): DAMVIQNPRYQVTQFGKPVTLSCSQTLNHNVMYWYQQKSSQAPKLLFHYYDKDFNNEADTPDNFQSRRPNTSFCFLDIRSPGLGDTAMYLCATSLAGVQGIQPQHFGDGTRLSIL.

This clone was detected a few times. The CDR3 bases are TGTGCCAGCAGCCCGGACAGCTTCTACGAGCAGTACTTC. Residues: CASSPDSFYEQYF. The gene calls are TRBV14 and TRBJ2-7; the D gene is possibly TRBD1 (6 bases). Looked up from germline, CDR1 is SGHDN and CDR2 is FVKESK. This CDR3 has 13 residues. The V end lost 4 bases, the J end lost 3 bases, and 10 bases lay between the germline ends.

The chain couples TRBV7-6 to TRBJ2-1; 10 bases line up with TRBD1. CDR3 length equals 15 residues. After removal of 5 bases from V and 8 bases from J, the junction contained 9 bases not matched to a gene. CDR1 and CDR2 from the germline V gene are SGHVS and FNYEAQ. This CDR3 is CASSRVRDRGDEQFF. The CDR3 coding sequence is TGTGCCAGCAGCCGGGTCCGGGACAGGGGTGATGAGCAGTTCTTC.

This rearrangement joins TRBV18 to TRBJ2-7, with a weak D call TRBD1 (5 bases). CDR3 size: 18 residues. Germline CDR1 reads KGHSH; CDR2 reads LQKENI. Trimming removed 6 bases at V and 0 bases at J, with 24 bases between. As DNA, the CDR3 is TGTGCCAGCTCCGACGGCGGTAAGGGGCGACAATTCTCCTACGAGCAGTACTTC. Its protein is CASSDGGKGRQFSYEQYF.

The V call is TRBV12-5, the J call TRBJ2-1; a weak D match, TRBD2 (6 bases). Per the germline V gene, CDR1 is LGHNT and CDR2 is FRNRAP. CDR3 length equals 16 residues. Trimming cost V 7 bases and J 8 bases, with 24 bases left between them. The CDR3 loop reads CASAPTPGSSSDEQFF. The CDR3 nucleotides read TGTGCTAGTGCCCCGACCCCCGGGAGCTCATCCGATGAGCAGTTCTTC.

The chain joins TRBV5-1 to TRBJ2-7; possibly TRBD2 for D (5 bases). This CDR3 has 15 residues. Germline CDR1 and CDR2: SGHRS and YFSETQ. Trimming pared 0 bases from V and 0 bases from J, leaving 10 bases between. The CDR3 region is CASSLGRTASYEQYF. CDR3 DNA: TGCGCCAGCAGCTTGGGGAGGACGGCCTCCTACGAGCAGTACTTC.

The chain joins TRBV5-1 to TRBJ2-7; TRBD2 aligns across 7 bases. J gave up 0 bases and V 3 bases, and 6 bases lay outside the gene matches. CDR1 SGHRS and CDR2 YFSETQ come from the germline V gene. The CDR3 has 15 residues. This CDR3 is CASSWNGGSSYEQYF. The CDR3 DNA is TGCGCCAGCAGCTGGAATGGCGGGAGCTCCTACGAGCAGTACTTC.

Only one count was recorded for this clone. In nucleotides, the CDR3 is TGCGCCAGCAGTCCCGGGACTAGCGGGATGGTCTACAATGAGCAGTTCTTC. Translation: CASSPGTSGMVYNEQFF. The chain joins TRBV4-1 to TRBJ2-1; 13 nucleotides agree with TRBD2. The J segment lost 3 bases and the V segment lost 6 bases, leaving 8 bases of the junction unmatched. The CDR3 is 17 residues long. CDR1 and CDR2 from the germline V gene are MGHRA and YSYEKL.

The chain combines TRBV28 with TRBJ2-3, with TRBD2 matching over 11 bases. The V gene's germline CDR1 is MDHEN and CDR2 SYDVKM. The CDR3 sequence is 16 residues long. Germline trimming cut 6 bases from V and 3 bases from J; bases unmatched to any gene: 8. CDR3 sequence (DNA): TGTGCCAGCAGCCCCCAGACTAGCGGGAATACAGATACGCAGTATTTT. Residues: CASSPQTSGNTDTQYF.

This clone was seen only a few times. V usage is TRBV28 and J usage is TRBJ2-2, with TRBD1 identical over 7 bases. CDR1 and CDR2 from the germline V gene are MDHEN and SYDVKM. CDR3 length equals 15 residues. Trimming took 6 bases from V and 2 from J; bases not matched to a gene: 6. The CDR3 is CASSHGQDNTGELFF. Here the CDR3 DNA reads TGTGCCAGCAGCCATGGACAGGATAACACCGGGGAGCTGTTTTTT. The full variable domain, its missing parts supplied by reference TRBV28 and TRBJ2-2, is DVKVTQSSRYLVKRTGEKVFLECVQDMDHENMFWYRQDPGLGLRLIYFSYDVKMKEKGDIPEGYSVSREKKERFSLILESASTNQTSMYLCASSHGQDNTGELFFGEGSRLTVL.

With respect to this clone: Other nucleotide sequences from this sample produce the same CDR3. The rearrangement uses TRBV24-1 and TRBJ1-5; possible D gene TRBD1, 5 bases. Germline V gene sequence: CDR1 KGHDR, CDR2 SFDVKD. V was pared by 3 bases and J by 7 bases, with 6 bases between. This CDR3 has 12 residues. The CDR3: CATSDGGQPQHF. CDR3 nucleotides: TGTGCCACCAGTGATGGGGGGCAGCCCCAGCATTTT.